This TCR beta chain was recovered during a study of T cell responses to AZD1222 COVID-19 vaccine. CDR3 size: 14 residues. In germline, CDR1 is LGHNA, CDR2 YNFKEQ. The V gene lost 5 bases and the J gene lost 8 bases, with 16 bases spanning the gap. The method was immunoSEQ multiplex PCR; TCRdb's version includes in-frame clones alone and lacks a portion of them. The sample lists roughly 66,000 clones, roughly four fifths occurring once. This clonotype was sampled from an adult in good health. The rearrangement uses TRBV4-2 and TRBJ1-3, with D maybe TRBD1 (5 bases). The material sequenced was peripheral blood, taken on day 0 of AZD1222 vaccination. DNA for the CDR3: TGTGCCAGCAGCTCCTTGACAGAGGGGTACACCATATATTTT. This gives the protein CASSSLTEGYTIYF.